Listed here are 21 T cell receptor beta chains from one sample, sequenced in a study of regulatory dendritic cells for organ transplantation. Sequencing used immunoSEQ multiplex PCR; TCRdb keeps in-frame clones, though not all of them. The sample has over 25,000 clones; roughly four fifths are singletons. Sequencing was carried out using naive CD4+ T cells from blood. As for subset: CD45RA+ naive T cells. The receptor source for this set is a human donor in good health.

V and J are TRBV27 and TRBJ2-7; 9 bases are shared with TRBD1. Germline V CDR1 and CDR2: MNHEY, SMNVEV (reference sequence). V shed 4 bases and J 5 bases; nucleotides not matched to a gene: 0. The CDR3 sequence is 12 residues long. CDR3 sequence: CASSYRGHEQYF. In DNA form, the CDR3 reads TGTGCCAGCAGTTACAGGGGGCACGAGCAGTACTTC.

V gene TRBV5-4 combines with J gene TRBJ2-3, with TRBD2 matching over 11 bases. Germline CDR1 SGHNT, CDR2 YYREEE (reference sequence). The CDR3 is 16 residues long. J gave up 6 bases and V 0 bases, and 6 bases lay outside the gene matches. The CDR3 region has the DNA TGTGCCAGCAGCTTGGTTTCTAGCGGGGGGTCTGATACGCAGTATTTT. Translation gives CASSLVSSGGSDTQYF.

V gene TRBV18 combines with J gene TRBJ1-1; the D gene is possibly TRBD1 (6 bases). The V end lost 5 bases, the J end lost 1 base, and 8 bases lay between the germline ends. The CDR3 runs 13 residues. The germline V gene encodes CDR1 KGHSH and CDR2 LQKENI. As DNA, the CDR3 is TGTGCCAGCTCATCGGGACAGAACACTGAAGCTTTCTTT. Translating gives CASSSGQNTEAFF.

This rearrangement joins TRBV9 to TRBJ2-3; 10 bases match TRBD2. Germline V gives CDR1 SGDLS, CDR2 YYNGEE. The length of the CDR3 is 16 residues. Losses at the gene ends were 2 bases for V and 4 bases for J; bases not matched to a gene: 7. CDR3 sequence: CASSVRAGGLSDTQYF. The CDR3 bases are TGTGCCAGCAGCGTTAGAGCGGGGGGGCTCTCAGATACGCAGTATTTT.

The rearrangement uses TRBV11-3 and TRBJ1-1; 7 bases map to TRBD1. CDR3 length: 13 amino acids. Trimming removed 4 bases from V and 7 bases from J; junction bases left unmatched: 6. Germline CDR1 reads SGHNT; CDR2 reads YENEEA. The CDR3 sequence is CASSYGQDREAFF. DNA for the CDR3: TGTGCCAGCAGCTACGGACAGGACCGTGAAGCTTTCTTT.

The CDR3 coding sequence is TGTGCCAGCAGCTGGGGGACTAGCGGGGGGGCCGTTGAGCAGTTCTTC. It encodes CASSWGTSGGAVEQFF. V and J are TRBV11-3 and TRBJ2-1; 16 bases fit TRBD2. Unmatched junction bases numbered 6, after V lost 4 bases and J lost 9 bases. This CDR3 has 16 amino acids. Germline lookup yields CDR1 SGHNT and CDR2 YENEEA.

CDR3: CASRVRTVLNTEAFF. The DNA for the CDR3 is TGTGCCAGCAGGGTACGGACAGTTTTGAACACTGAAGCTTTCTTT. The chain carries TRBV2 and TRBJ1-1, with D perhaps TRBD1 (6 bases). The CDR3 spans 15 residues. The V gene lost 6 bases and the J gene lost 0 bases, with 14 bases spanning the gap. Germline CDR1 is SNHLY and CDR2 is FYNNEI.

This clone was detected only a few times. In nucleotides, the CDR3 is TGTGCCAGCGGAGACGATAGCAATCAGCCCCAGCATTTT. Translation: CASGDDSNQPQHF. The rearrangement joins TRBV2 to TRBJ1-5, with no clear D. This CDR3 spans 13 amino acids. Germline lookup yields CDR1 SNHLY and CDR2 FYNNEI. Trimming took off 8 bases at V and 0 bases at J, with 8 bases between the two ends.

The rearrangement uses TRBV5-1 and TRBJ1-2, with TRBD1 identical over 7 bases. This CDR3 has 14 amino acids. The germline CDR1 and CDR2 sequences are SGHRS and YFSETQ. V lost 1 base, J lost 2 bases, and 2 bases stayed unmatched. DNA of the CDR3: TGCGCCAGCAGCTTGACAGGGGAAAACTATGGCTACACCTTC. Translation gives CASSLTGENYGYTF.

The rearrangement uses TRBV29-1 and TRBJ1-2, with a tentative D call TRBD1 (6 bases). The germline CDR1 and CDR2 sequences are SQVTM and ANQGSEA. V was clipped by 4 bases and J by 1 base, with 10 bases between them. The CDR3 has 13 amino acids. In DNA form, the CDR3 reads TGCAGCGTTGCACAAGGGGGTAACTATGGCTACACCTTC. Translated: CSVAQGGNYGYTF. Full variable domain (outside the CDR3, taken from reference TRBV29-1 and TRBJ1-2): SAVISQKPSRDICQRGTSLTIQCQVDSQVTMMFWYRQQPGQSLTLIATANQGSEATYESGFVIDKFPISRPNLTFSTLTVSNMSPEDSSIYLCSVAQGGNYGYTFGSGTRLTVV.

The gene calls are TRBV5-1 and TRBJ2-7; perhaps TRBD1 as D (5 bases). V dropped 0 bases and J dropped 4 bases, with 17 bases sitting between them. Germline V CDR1 and CDR2: SGHRS, YFSETQ. The CDR3 extends over 16 amino acids. DNA for the CDR3: TGCGCCAGCAGCTTGGGACAGCCGAACGAACCATACGAGCAGTACTTC. Translating it yields CASSLGQPNEPYEQYF. Combining the CDR3 with reference TRBV5-1 and TRBJ2-7 gives the whole variable domain KAGVTQTPRYLIKTRGQQVTLSCSPISGHRSVSWYQQTPGQGLQFLFEYFSETQRNKGNFPGRFSGRQFSNSRSEMNVSTLELGDSALYLCASSLGQPNEPYEQYFGPGTRLTVT.

V is TRBV4-1 and J is TRBJ1-2; D remains unclear. This CDR3 region has 13 residues. Germline V gene data show CDR1 as MGHRA and CDR2 as YSYEKL. V was shortened by 1 base and J by 4 bases, with 7 bases between the two germline ends. CDR3 sequence: CASSQGTGYGYTF. CDR3 in DNA: TGCGCCAGCAGCCAAGGAACGGGCTATGGCTACACCTTC.

The V and J genes are TRBV19 and TRBJ1-4, with D perhaps matching TRBD1 (5 bases). V was trimmed by 0 bases and J by 0 bases, leaving 11 bases between them. Germline loops: CDR1 LNHDA, CDR2 SQIVND (reference sequence). The CDR3 covers 17 residues. The CDR3 sequence: CASSIDGAGPTNEKLFF. In nucleotides, the CDR3 is TGTGCCAGTAGTATAGATGGGGCAGGGCCAACTAATGAAAAACTGTTTTTT.

This chain uses TRBV25-1 with TRBJ1-1; 7 positions match TRBD1. Germline assignment: CDR1 MGHDK and CDR2 SYGVNS. This CDR3 spans 14 amino acids. V trimming: 5 bases; J trimming: 6 bases; junction bases outside the gene matches: 9. CDR3 nucleotides: TGTGCCAGCAGTTTTGGGACAGCGAGGGCTGAAGCTTTCTTT. Residues: CASSFGTARAEAFF. Using reference TRBV25-1 and TRBJ1-1 for the parts outside the CDR3, the full variable domain is EADIYQTPRYLVIGTGKKITLECSQTMGHDKMYWYQQDPGMELHLIHYSYGVNSTEKGDLSSESTVSRIRTEHFPLTLESARPSHTSQYLCASSFGTARAEAFFGQGTRLTVV.

The genes are TRBV7-6 and TRBJ2-5; no clear D. Looked up from germline, CDR1 is SGHVS and CDR2 is FNYEAQ. The V and J ends lost 5 bases and 5 bases respectively, with 9 bases between them. This CDR3 has 12 residues. CDR3 sequence reads: CASSPPGETQYF. CDR3 DNA: TGTGCCAGCAGCCCCCCCGGGGAGACCCAGTACTTC.

The chain couples TRBV18 to TRBJ2-7; weak D call: TRBD1 (5 bases). The CDR3 spans 15 residues. V was trimmed by 0 bases and J by 3 bases, leaving 12 bases between them. Per germline, CDR1 KGHSH and CDR2 LQKENI. CDR3 sequence reads: CASSPPARADYEQYF. CDR3 DNA: TGTGCCAGCTCACCACCCGCCAGGGCGGACTACGAGCAGTACTTC. Full variable domain (outside the CDR3, taken from reference TRBV18 and TRBJ2-7): NAGVMQNPRHLVRRRGQEARLRCSPMKGHSHVYWYRQLPEEGLKFMVYLQKENIIDESGMPKERFSAEFPKEGPSILRIQQVVRGDSAAYFCASSPPARADYEQYFGPGTRLTVT.

The CDR3 sequence: CSVAPSGGETQYF. In nucleotides, the CDR3 is TGCAGCGTTGCCCCTAGCGGGGGGGAGACCCAGTACTTC. This sequence joins TRBV29-1 and TRBJ2-5, with 11 bases lining up with TRBD2. Looked up from germline, CDR1 is SQVTM and CDR2 is ANQGSEA. CDR3 length equals 13 residues. V lost 4 bases and J lost 5; bases outside the gene matches: 3.

The rearrangement links TRBV6-5 to TRBJ1-6; TRBD1 matches at 8 bases. V lost 6 bases to trimming and J lost 10 bases; unmatched junction nucleotides: 8. The CDR3 is 14 amino acids. Germline V lookup: CDR1 MNHEY, CDR2 SVGAGI. As DNA, the CDR3 is TGTGCCAGCAGGCCGACAGGGGAACAATCACCCCTCCACTTT. Encoded protein: CASRPTGEQSPLHF.

This clone was recorded only once. The gene calls are TRBV7-2 and TRBJ1-1; no definite D call. This CDR3 is built from 13 residues. CDR1 and CDR2 (germline): SGHTA, FQGNSA. V dropped 5 bases and J dropped 5 bases, with 12 bases sitting between them. CDR3 coding DNA: TGTGCCAGCAGCGCTATAATGGAGACTGAAGCTTTCTTT. The encoded protein is CASSAIMETEAFF.

The rearrangement links TRBV10-3 to TRBJ1-2; 7 nucleotides align to TRBD1. The CDR3 is 13 amino acids. Germline CDR1 and CDR2: ENHRY and SYGVKD. V dropped 7 bases and J dropped 7; count of bases not matched to a gene: 9. The chain's CDR3 is CAITLDRAAGYTF. The CDR3 DNA sequence: TGTGCCATCACCCTCGACAGGGCGGCTGGCTACACCTTC.

The chain uses TRBV11-2 and TRBJ1-2; possibly TRBD1 for D (5 bases). V was cut by 0 bases and J by 5 bases, with 16 bases left in between. This CDR3 spans 16 amino acids. Germline V lookup: CDR1 SGHAT, CDR2 FQNNGV. The CDR3 region has the DNA TGTGCCAGCAGCTTAGAAGCAGGGCATAATCCATATGGCTACACCTTC. As protein: CASSLEAGHNPYGYTF.